The TCR beta chain under discussion was sequenced for a study of T cell responses to AZD1222 COVID-19 vaccine. Study observations and caveats: Donors skewed white British and female; clonal diversity was possibly underestimated. None of the repertoires were sampled until the peak T cell response had passed. Nearly half of unique spike-specific TCRs reportedly avoided B.1.351 and B.1.1.7 mutated regions.

To note about this clone: Antigen specificity is unknown.

This CDR3 has 17 residues. Trimming took off 0 bases at V and 3 bases at J, with 16 bases between the two ends. Germline V lookup: CDR1 MGHRA, CDR2 YSYEKL. TCRdb's copy holds only in-frame clones and misses some; the assay was immunoSEQ multiplex PCR. The sample consists of tens of thousands of clones, about 80% of them appearing once. V is TRBV4-1 and J is TRBJ2-3; weak D call: TRBD2 (5 bases). The sequencing used peripheral blood, collected 28 days after the second AZD1222 dose. The clonotype originates from an adult who received the AZD1222 COVID-19 vaccine. CDR3 loop: CASSQDTRGFLTDTQYF. The CDR3 DNA follows: TGCGCCAGCAGCCAAGATACTCGGGGATTTTTAACAGATACGCAGTATTTT.